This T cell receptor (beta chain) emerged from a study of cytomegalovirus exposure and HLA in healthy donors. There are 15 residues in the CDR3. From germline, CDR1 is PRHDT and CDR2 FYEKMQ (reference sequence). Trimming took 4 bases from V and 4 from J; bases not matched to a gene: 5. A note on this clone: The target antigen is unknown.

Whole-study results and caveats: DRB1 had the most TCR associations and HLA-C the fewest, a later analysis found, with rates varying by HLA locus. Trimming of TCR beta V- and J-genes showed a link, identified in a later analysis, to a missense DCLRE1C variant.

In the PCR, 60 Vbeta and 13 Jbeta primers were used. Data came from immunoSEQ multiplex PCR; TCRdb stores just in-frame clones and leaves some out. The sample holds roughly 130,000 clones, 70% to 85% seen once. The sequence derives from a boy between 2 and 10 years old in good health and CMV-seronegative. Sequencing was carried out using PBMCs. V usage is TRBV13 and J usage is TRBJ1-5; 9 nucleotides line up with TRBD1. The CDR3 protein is CASSSTGTGNQPQHF. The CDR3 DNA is TGTGCCAGCAGCTCCACAGGGACAGGGAATCAGCCCCAGCATTTT. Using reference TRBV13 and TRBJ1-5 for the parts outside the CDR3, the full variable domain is AAGVIQSPRHLIKEKRETATLKCYPIPRHDTVYWYQQGPGQDPQFLISFYEKMQSDKGSIPDRFSAQQFSDYHSELNMSSLELGDSALYFCASSSTGTGNQPQHFGDGTRLSIL.